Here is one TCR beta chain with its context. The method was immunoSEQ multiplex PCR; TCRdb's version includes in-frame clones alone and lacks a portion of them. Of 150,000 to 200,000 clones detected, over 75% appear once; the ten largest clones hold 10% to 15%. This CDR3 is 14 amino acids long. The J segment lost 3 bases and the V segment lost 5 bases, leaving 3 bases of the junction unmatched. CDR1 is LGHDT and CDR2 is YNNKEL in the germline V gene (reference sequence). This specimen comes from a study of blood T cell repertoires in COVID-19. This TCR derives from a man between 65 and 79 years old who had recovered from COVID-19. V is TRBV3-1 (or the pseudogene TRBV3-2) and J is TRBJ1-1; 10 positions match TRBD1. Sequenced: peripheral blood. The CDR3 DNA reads TGTGCCAGCAGCGGGACAGGGGCCTACACTGAAGCTTTCTTT. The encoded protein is CASSGTGAYTEAFF.